This T cell receptor (beta chain) came from a study of shared clonotypes between healthy human individuals. General observations from the study: Sequencing depth was predicted to influence how clonotypes are shared among donors. Enrolling few donors narrowed the genetic and exposure-history diversity that was represented.

Looked up from germline, CDR1 is ENHRY and CDR2 is SYGVKD. The CDR3 has 14 residues. The V end was cut by 3 bases, the J end by 6 bases, with 12 bases between. Details on this clone: The antigen is undetermined.

The table came from immunoSEQ multiplex PCR; TCRdb's copy has only in-frame clones and leaves some out. The sample yields 950,000 to 1,100,000 clones, around 78% seen once. The chain combines TRBV10-3 with TRBJ2-1; D not resolved. Source material: memory CD4+ T cells from PBMCs. Subset of the sample: CD45RA-negative fraction. This clonotype was sampled from a young man in good health. Some clones in this sample may be carry-over from other donors' samples. The CDR3 DNA is TGTGCCATCAGTGACCCGGTCGACGGCAATGAGCAGTTCTTC. Translated: CAISDPVDGNEQFF.